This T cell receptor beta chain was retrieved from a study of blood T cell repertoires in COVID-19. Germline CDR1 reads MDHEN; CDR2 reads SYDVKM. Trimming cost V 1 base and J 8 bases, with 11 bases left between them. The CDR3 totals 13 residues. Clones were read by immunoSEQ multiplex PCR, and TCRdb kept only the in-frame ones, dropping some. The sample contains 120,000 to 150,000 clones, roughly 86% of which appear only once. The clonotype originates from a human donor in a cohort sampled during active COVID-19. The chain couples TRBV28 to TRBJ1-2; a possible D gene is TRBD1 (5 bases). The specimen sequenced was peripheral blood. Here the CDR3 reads CASSLSGREGYTF. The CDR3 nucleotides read TGTGCCAGCAGTTTATCGGGCAGGGAAGGCTACACCTTC.